One and the same sample provided the 10 T cell receptor beta chains below, sequenced in a study of T-cell memory formation after mild COVID-19. TCRdb independently ran MiXCR on the 5' RACE reads; one entry per CDR3 protein. The sample has about 430,000 distinct CDR3 sequences; 20% to 25% are singletons. The specimen was PBMCs or a T cell subset sorted from them (not recorded which). The receptors were gathered from an adult woman who had mild COVID-19 (a few samples of this study predate the infection). Cell type and time point are not known.

This clonotype was seen ten or more times. The gene calls are TRBV19 and TRBJ1-1; TRBD1 matches at 8 bases. The germline V gene encodes CDR1 LNHDA and CDR2 SQIVND (reference sequence). The CDR3 consists of 15 residues. After removal of 5 bases from V and 1 base from J, the junction contained 6 bases not matched to a gene. CDR3 sequence (DNA): TGTGCCAGTAGTGTACGGGACAGGTCGAACACTGAAGCTTTCTTT. This codes for CASSVRDRSNTEAFF.

A few counts support this clonotype. The V and J genes are TRBV6-5 and TRBJ1-1; weak D call: TRBD1 (5 bases). Trimming left V 6 bases short and J 4 bases short, with 12 bases between. CDR3 length: 13 residues. CDR1 is MNHEY, CDR2 SVGAGI, per germline. The CDR3 sequence: CASSHGTTTEAFF. The CDR3 nucleotides read TGTGCCAGCAGCCACGGGACGACCACTGAAGCTTTCTTT.

This clonotype occurred a few times. The chain uses TRBV11-2 and TRBJ2-4, with no clear D. Germline V gene sequence: CDR1 SGHAT, CDR2 FQNNGV. The CDR3 consists of 13 residues. Trimming stripped 9 bases from V and 0 bases from J, with 9 bases between. The CDR3 spells CASVAVAKNIQYF. The CDR3 DNA sequence: TGTGCCAGTGTGGCAGTAGCCAAAAACATTCAGTACTTC.

This chain joins TRBV7-2 and TRBJ2-7, with 9 bases matching TRBD2. The CDR3 is 15 residues long. Per the germline V gene, CDR1 is SGHTA and CDR2 is FQGNSA. Unmatched junction bases numbered 8, after V lost 6 bases and J lost 2 bases. CDR3 residues: CASSFSGSLPYEQYF. In DNA form, the CDR3 reads TGTGCCAGCAGTTTTAGCGGGAGTCTACCCTACGAGCAGTACTTC.

V is TRBV7-3 and J is TRBJ2-3; 10 bases align to TRBD2. Trimming removed 4 bases from V and 5 bases from J; junction bases left unmatched: 18. The CDR3 is made up of 19 amino acids. Germline loops: CDR1 SGHTA, CDR2 FQGTGA. The CDR3 DNA reads as TGTGCCAGCAGCTCTAGTCCCCCAGGGCTAGCGGGAGCCAAAGATACGCAGTATTTT. Protein: CASSSSPPGLAGAKDTQYF.

This clonotype was picked up many times. The gene calls are TRBV24-1 and TRBJ1-6; D remains ambiguous. The CDR3 length is 13 residues. Trimming left V 8 bases short and J 8 bases short, with 12 bases between. Per germline, CDR1 KGHDR and CDR2 SFDVKD. The CDR3 spells CATMAGLDSPLHF. In DNA form, the CDR3 reads TGTGCCACCATGGCAGGCCTCGATTCACCCCTCCACTTT.

The chain recombines TRBV7-9 with TRBJ2-2; D is uncertain. Trimming stripped 5 bases from V and 8 bases from J, with 21 bases between. Germline-derived CDR1 and CDR2 are SEHNR and FQNEAQ (reference sequence). CDR3 size: 16 residues. The CDR3, as DNA: TGTGCCAGCAGCCCACCTGGGTGGCGGCACGAGGGGGAGCTGTTTTTT. It translates to CASSPPGWRHEGELFF.

This rearrangement joins TRBV5-1 to TRBJ1-1; 7 nucleotides match TRBD1. Germline V gene lookup returns CDR1 SGHRS and CDR2 YFSETQ. The CDR3 extends over 15 amino acids. V lost 7 bases to trimming and J lost 0 bases; unmatched junction nucleotides: 9. CDR3 DNA: TGCGCCAGCCGCCGGGACAGAGCTATGAACACTGAAGCTTTCTTT. Translation: CASRRDRAMNTEAFF.

This clonotype was observed many times. The CDR3 DNA follows: TGCAGTGCTAGAGATCTAAGCGGACCCTCCTACAATGAGCAGTTCTTC. It yields the protein CSARDLSGPSYNEQFF. The chain uses TRBV20-1 and TRBJ2-1, with D perhaps TRBD2 (5 bases). V was pared by 0 bases and J by 0 bases, with 12 bases between. This CDR3 region has 16 residues. The germline CDR1 and CDR2 sequences are DFQATT and SNEGSKA (reference sequence).

CDR3 amino acids: CASSHSGGGKGFRETQYF. The CDR3 region has the DNA TGTGCCAGCAGTCACTCAGGGGGCGGAAAAGGCTTCAGGGAGACCCAGTACTTC. The V and J genes are TRBV28 and TRBJ2-5; 8 nucleotides align to TRBD1. CDR1 MDHEN and CDR2 SYDVKM come from the germline V gene. V gave up 5 bases and J gave up 5 bases; unmatched junction bases: 19. The CDR3 is 18 residues long.